This TCR beta chain was documented in a study of OX40 agonist ivuxolimab in advanced cancers. Blood was sampled at baseline, cycle 4 day 1, and cycle 7 day 1. The table came from immunoSEQ multiplex PCR; TCRdb's copy has only in-frame clones and leaves some out. The sample shows fewer than 65,000 clones, about four fifths of them seen only once. The CDR3 is 17 amino acids. The germline V gene has CDR1 LNHNV and CDR2 YYDKDF (reference sequence). V was cut by 0 bases and J by 2 bases, with 15 bases left in between. The chain links TRBV15 to TRBJ2-3, with D perhaps matching TRBD2 (6 bases). The sequence was obtained from an adult with an advanced solid tumor such as melanoma, head and neck, liver or kidney cancer. This material consisted of CD4+ or CD8+ T cells sorted from blood, taken in a trial of the OX40 agonist ivuxolimab. The CDR3 nucleotides read TGTGCCACCAGCAGAGAGATAGCGGCCCGAGACACAGATACGCAGTATTTT. Encoded protein: CATSREIAARDTDTQYF.